What follows are 29 T cell receptor beta chains derived from one specimen sequenced in a study of T cells in localized non-small cell lung cancer. Profiling relied on immunoSEQ multiplex PCR, and the TCRdb table lists in-frame clones only, not all of them. This table has around 25,000 clones, about 89% appearing once. The source was peripheral blood, collected before any cancer treatment. These TCRs come from a man aged 35 to 70 with stage I squamous cell lung carcinoma.

The rearrangement joins TRBV10-2 to TRBJ1-4; D is perhaps TRBD1 (5 bases). This CDR3 spans 17 amino acids. The V gene lost 3 bases and the J gene lost 2 bases, with 16 bases spanning the gap. CDR1 is WSHSY, CDR2 SAAADI, per germline. The CDR3 protein is CASSERGTGRTNEKLFF. The CDR3 nucleotides are TGCGCCAGCAGTGAAAGGGGAACAGGACGCACTAATGAAAAACTGTTTTTT.

The rearrangement links TRBV12-5 to TRBJ1-5; TRBD1 might be the D (5 bases). In germline, CDR1 is LGHNT, CDR2 FRNRAP. V was clipped by 1 base and J by 1 base, with 14 bases between them. The CDR3 has 17 residues. The CDR3 DNA follows: TGTGCTAGTGGTTTGGAAAAAATCCGGGACAGCAATCAGCCCCAGCATTTT. This encodes CASGLEKIRDSNQPQHF.

This rearrangement joins TRBV6-1 to TRBJ1-1; no definite D call. The CDR3 loop spans 15 amino acids. V dropped 6 bases and J dropped 0 bases, with 14 bases sitting between them. The germline V gene encodes CDR1 MNHNS and CDR2 SASEGT. The CDR3 DNA reads as TGTGCCAGCAGCGCCAACTGGGAGGTGAACACTGAAGCTTTCTTT. Protein sequence: CASSANWEVNTEAFF.

The chain links TRBV9 to TRBJ1-2, with D perhaps matching TRBD1 (6 bases). The CDR3 loop spans 13 amino acids. V was cut by 1 base and J by 2 bases, with 6 bases left in between. Per germline, CDR1 SGDLS and CDR2 YYNGEE. For the CDR3, the DNA is TGTGCCAGCAGCGTAACAGGGAACTATGGCTACACCTTC. Its translation: CASSVTGNYGYTF.

Relative to its sample, this clone is medium-sized. The rearrangement joins TRBV6-5 to TRBJ1-2, with TRBD1 identical over 9 bases. Trimming cost V 2 bases and J 6 bases; bases outside gene matches: 4. The germline V gene has CDR1 MNHEY and CDR2 SVGAGI. The CDR3 has 14 residues. CDR3 in DNA: TGTGCCAGCAGTTACACCGGGACAGGGAATGGCTACACCTTC. Translation: CASSYTGTGNGYTF.

The chain links TRBV4-2 to TRBJ1-4; TRBD1 might be the D (6 bases). V dropped 2 bases and J dropped 10 bases, with 20 bases sitting between them. The CDR3 loop spans 16 amino acids. CDR1 LGHNA and CDR2 YNFKEQ come from the germline V gene. The CDR3 is CASSQRGGIEPGKLFF. The CDR3 DNA reads TGTGCCAGCAGCCAAAGAGGGGGTATTGAACCCGGAAAACTGTTTTTT.

The chain joins TRBV28 to TRBJ1-2, with TRBD1 as a possible D gene (5 bases). The ends were cut back, 3 bases at V and 10 bases at J, with 9 bases in the middle. There are 11 residues in the CDR3. Germline-derived CDR1 and CDR2 are MDHEN and SYDVKM. The CDR3 loop reads CASSFSTAYTF. The CDR3 DNA reads as TGTGCCAGCAGTTTCTCGACAGCCTACACCTTC.

The chain couples TRBV11-2 to TRBJ2-3; D is ambiguous. Trimming stripped 0 bases from V and 8 bases from J, with 24 bases between. Germline assignment: CDR1 SGHAT and CDR2 FQNNGV. The CDR3 length is 18 residues. The CDR3 sequence is CASSLDLVRSQSLVTQYF. DNA of the CDR3: TGTGCCAGCAGCTTAGACCTCGTCCGGTCCCAGTCCTTAGTTACGCAGTATTTT.

This clone has a handful of counts. The V call is TRBV6-6, the J call TRBJ1-5; D is uncertain. V lost 11 bases, J lost 10 bases, and 24 bases lay in between. The CDR3 extends over 14 amino acids. Germline V gene sequence: CDR1 MNHNY, CDR2 SVGAGI (reference sequence). CDR3 loop: CAPYGRGTPTPQHF. In nucleotides, the CDR3 is TGTGCCCCCTATGGTCGGGGTACACCTACACCCCAGCATTTT.

The chain combines TRBV29-1 with TRBJ1-1; D may be TRBD1 (5 bases). There are 14 residues in the CDR3. The V gene's germline CDR1 is SQVTM and CDR2 ANQGSEA. Trimming removed 4 bases from V and 0 bases from J, with 12 bases in between. The DNA for the CDR3 is TGCAGCGTTGCCCAGGGACGGTTGAACACTGAAGCTTTCTTT. Its translation is CSVAQGRLNTEAFF.

The chain combines TRBV5-4 with TRBJ1-1; 8 bases map to TRBD1. The V gene's germline CDR1 is SGHNT and CDR2 YYREEE (reference sequence). This CDR3 has 15 amino acids. Germline trimming cut 7 bases from V and 5 bases from J; bases unmatched to any gene: 13. CDR3 residues: CASQAYEHRGTEAFF. The CDR3 DNA is TGTGCCAGCCAAGCTTATGAACACAGGGGGACTGAAGCTTTCTTT.

The rearrangement joins TRBV29-1 to TRBJ2-6; TRBD1 is a possible D gene (6 bases). The V end was cut by 4 bases, the J end by 0 bases, with 10 bases between. Germline V gene sequence: CDR1 SQVTM, CDR2 ANQGSEA. This CDR3 contains 15 residues. The CDR3 sequence is CSVAGVGSGANVLTF. CDR3 coding DNA: TGCAGCGTTGCAGGGGTCGGCTCTGGGGCCAACGTCCTGACTTTC.

The chain has TRBV9 and TRBJ2-5; either TRBD1 or TRBD2 may fit D (5 bases each). Trimming left V 3 bases short and J 4 bases short, with 16 bases between. In germline, CDR1 is SGDLS, CDR2 YYNGEE. The CDR3 contains 15 residues. CDR3: CASSARRGRTETQYF. For the CDR3, the DNA is TGTGCCAGCAGCGCGCGCCGGGGACGTACAGAGACCCAGTACTTC. Supplemented by reference TRBV9 and TRBJ2-5, the full variable domain reads DSGVTQTPKHLITATGQRVTLRCSPRSGDLSVYWYQQSLDQGLQFLIQYYNGEERAKGNILERFSAQQFPDLHSELNLSSLELGDSALYFCASSARRGRTETQYFGPGTRLLVL.

The rearrangement links TRBV2 to TRBJ2-3, with D possibly TRBD1 on 5 matching bases. The germline gives CDR1 SNHLY, CDR2 FYNNEI. The CDR3 is made up of 16 amino acids. Trimming removed 5 bases from V and 0 bases from J, with 15 bases in between. The CDR3 DNA sequence: TGTGCCAGCAGTTCCTGGGGCGGTGCTAGCACAGATACGCAGTATTTT. It specifies CASSSWGGASTDTQYF.

This clone was found a few times. The V call is TRBV4-2, the J call TRBJ2-2; 8 positions match TRBD2. The CDR3 runs to 16 residues. The V gene end was trimmed by 0 bases and the J gene end by 0 bases; junction bases not matched to a gene: 0. In germline, CDR1 is LGHNA, CDR2 YNFKEQ. In nucleotides, the CDR3 is TGTGCCAGCAGCCAAGAGGGACTAGCGAACACCGGGGAGCTGTTTTTT. Translated, it gives CASSQEGLANTGELFF.

The gene calls are TRBV2 and TRBJ2-7; D gene ambiguous. The CDR3 consists of 15 residues. Germline CDR1 and CDR2: SNHLY and FYNNEI. V shed 3 bases and J shed 5 bases, with 17 bases lying between them. CDR3 sequence reads: CASSDLGRASHEQYF. CDR3 bases: TGTGCCAGCAGTGATTTAGGCCGAGCATCCCACGAGCAGTACTTC.

The gene calls are TRBV4-2 and TRBJ2-1, with D tentatively TRBD1 or TRBD2 (6 bases each). CDR1 and CDR2 (germline): LGHNA, YNFKEQ. V gave up 2 bases and J gave up 7 bases, with 18 bases separating them. There are 16 residues in the CDR3. The CDR3 sequence is CASSQFMGRGGNEQFF. CDR3 sequence (DNA): TGTGCCAGCAGCCAATTTATGGGCAGGGGAGGTAATGAGCAGTTCTTC.

The V call is TRBV7-9, the J call TRBJ1-2; 7 bases agree with TRBD1. J was trimmed by 4 bases and V by 0 bases; bases with no gene match: 8. Germline-derived CDR1 and CDR2 are SEHNR and FQNEAQ (reference sequence). The CDR3 runs 16 residues. CDR3 loop: CASSLALGQDFYGYTF. In DNA form, the CDR3 reads TGTGCCAGCAGCTTAGCGCTTGGACAGGACTTCTATGGCTACACCTTC.

This chain joins TRBV19 and TRBJ2-1; D unresolved. The CDR3 consists of 13 residues. Looked up from germline, CDR1 is LNHDA and CDR2 is SQIVND (reference sequence). Trimming pared 7 bases from V and 5 bases from J, leaving 12 bases between. The DNA for the CDR3 is TGTGCCAGTAACGAAGGAACCCACAATGAGCAGTTCTTC. Translation gives CASNEGTHNEQFF.

CDR3 protein: CASGWGAGEQFF. CDR3 bases: TGTGCCAGCGGGTGGGGGGCCGGTGAGCAGTTCTTC. The chain is built from TRBV27 and TRBJ2-1; D is perhaps TRBD1 or TRBD2 (6 bases each). The CDR3 runs 12 residues. V was cut by 8 bases and J by 9 bases, with 14 bases left in between. The germline gives CDR1 MNHEY, CDR2 SMNVEV (reference sequence).

The V and J genes are TRBV6-5 and TRBJ2-7; no definite D call. The V and J ends lost 4 bases and 3 bases respectively, with 16 bases between them. Germline loops: CDR1 MNHEY, CDR2 SVGAGI. The CDR3 contains 15 residues. CDR3 region: CASSLSRRPYYEQYF. CDR3 DNA sequence: TGTGCCAGCAGTTTATCGAGGCGACCTTACTACGAGCAGTACTTC.

This sequence joins TRBV6-4 and TRBJ1-2; D is uncertain. Trimming left V 9 bases short and J 1 base short, with 12 bases between. In germline, CDR1 is MRHNA, CDR2 SNTAGT. The CDR3 contains 13 residues. The CDR3 reads CARRLGFNYGYTF. The CDR3 coding sequence is TGTGCCAGAAGACTAGGCTTTAACTATGGCTACACCTTC.

The V gene is TRBV30, the J gene TRBJ1-5; D unclear. Trimming removed 3 bases from V and 4 bases from J, with 13 bases in between. CDR3 length equals 14 residues. Germline V gene lookup returns CDR1 GTSNPN and CDR2 SVGIG (reference sequence). CDR3 coding DNA: TGTGCCTGGAGCCTGGCAGTCGGTAATCAGCCCCAGCATTTT. Protein sequence: CAWSLAVGNQPQHF.

The chain joins TRBV19 to TRBJ2-1, with 7 nucleotides matching TRBD1. The V segment lost 5 bases and the J segment 12 bases; nucleotides outside the gene matches: 7. Germline V lookup: CDR1 LNHDA, CDR2 SQIVND (reference sequence). This CDR3 comprises 12 residues. The DNA of the CDR3 is TGTGCCAGTAGTCCCGACAGGGCCGGGCAGTTCTTC. This codes for CASSPDRAGQFF.

This chain links TRBV7-9 with TRBJ2-7, with TRBD1 matching 10 bases. V lost 2 bases to trimming and J lost 3 bases; unmatched junction nucleotides: 7. CDR1 is SEHNR, CDR2 FQNEAQ, per germline (reference sequence). The CDR3 length is 16 residues. In DNA, the CDR3 is TGTGCCAGCAGCTTAACTGGGGGACAGGGGATCTACGAGCAGTACTTC. Residues: CASSLTGGQGIYEQYF.

The chain is built from TRBV11-2 and TRBJ1-4; D ambiguous. V gave up 1 base and J gave up 8 bases, with 5 bases separating them. The CDR3 is 12 amino acids. Germline CDR1 reads SGHAT; CDR2 reads FQNNGV. In DNA form, the CDR3 reads TGTGCCAGCAGCTTAGGGGGAGAAAAACTGTTTTTT. Protein: CASSLGGEKLFF.

The chain recombines TRBV9 with TRBJ2-2; D possibly uses TRBD1 or TRBD2 (6 bases each). The V and J ends lost 0 bases and 3 bases respectively, with 12 bases between them. Germline CDR1 and CDR2: SGDLS and YYNGEE. This CDR3 is built from 16 residues. CDR3 protein: CASSVENRGDTGELFF. CDR3 DNA: TGTGCCAGCAGCGTAGAGAATAGGGGGGACACCGGGGAGCTGTTTTTT.

The genes are TRBV19 and TRBJ2-1; a weak D match, TRBD1 (7 bases). The CDR3 is made up of 14 amino acids. Germline CDR1 and CDR2: LNHDA and SQIVND (reference sequence). The ends were cut back, 8 bases at V and 7 bases at J, with 18 bases in the middle. CDR3 coding DNA: TGTGCCAGTCGTCCCTGGACAGGAGGGAATGAGCAGTTCTTC. This translates into CASRPWTGGNEQFF.

This clone qualifies as hyperexpanded. The rearrangement joins TRBV10-2 to TRBJ2-7, with unresolved D. Germline values: CDR1 WSHSY, CDR2 SAAADI. Trimming left V 5 bases short and J 6 bases short, with 14 bases between. The CDR3 loop spans 13 amino acids. DNA of the CDR3: TGCGCCAGCAGTAACAGTATTTTCCGCGAGCAGTACTTC. Encoded protein: CASSNSIFREQYF.